This TCR beta chain was captured by sequencing in a study of patients and donors after allogeneic stem cell transplantation. This clonotype turned up a few times. TCRdb itself ran the RT-PCR reads through MiXCR, one entry per CDR3 protein. Counted here are under 200,000 distinct CDR3 sequences, roughly 24% occurring once; the ten biggest clones make up 26%. There are 14 residues in the CDR3. V lost 3 bases and J lost 9; bases outside the gene matches: 8. Sequenced sample: blood, either unsorted or a sorted T cell fraction (not recorded which). The J gene is TRBJ1-1, the V gene TRBV12-3 or TRBV12-4; 9 bases are a match to TRBD1. This clonotype originated in a human donor who was either an allogeneic HSCT recipient or a stem cell or donor lymphocyte infusion donor (not recorded which). It is not recorded whose cells these are; they may come from a transplant donor. In DNA form, the CDR3 reads TGTGCCAGCAGTTTGGCGAACACAGGGGGCAAAGCTTTCTTT. Protein: CASSLANTGGKAFF.